This T cell receptor beta chain came from a study of beta chain features in type 1 diabetes (dated by TCRdb to 2016 to 2018). Study-level background: No differences in mean age, gender distribution, total cell number or subset yield were found between patients and healthy donors. A total of about 99,000,000 sorted cells were examined across all samples, and RNA yield correlated strongly with the number of cells per subset. In the study, recently diagnosed type 1 diabetes patients and matched healthy donors were compared on the TCRB repertoires of their sorted circulating CD4+ T cell subsets. Regulatory and stem cell-like memory subsets were isolated from only 8 patients and roughly eight healthy donors, whereas naive and central memory subsets came from all 30 or so donors.

The High Capacity cDNA Reverse Transcription Kit was used to reverse transcribe all of the isolated RNA, meaning that expressed TCRB transcripts were what got sequenced. Deep immunoSEQ sequencing was performed on naive, central memory and regulatory T cell samples, with an average of approximately 3.9 million total reads per sample. Sorted cells were lysed in RLT buffer and RNA was extracted with DNase-treated RNeasy Micro or Mini kits, depending on cell number. To prevent cross-contamination, every cell subset was processed on its own, while patient and healthy donor samples were processed together. Using the immunoSEQ multiplex PCR, TCRB sequences were amplified from cDNA into 87-bp fragments spanning the CDR3 region. Sequencing of the amplicons was performed on the Illumina HiSeq platform. On the authors' methods: PCR bias was computationally corrected using synthetic template baselines, reads within Hamming distance 2 were collapsed, and singletons that could not be merged were discarded. Reads were aligned against IMGT to assign V, D and J genes, CDR3 length and insertions or deletions at six rearrangement sites. Within each subset, clonotype counts were normalized to sorted cell number, after which true diversity and Gini coefficients were computed with the tcR R package. The overlap coefficient, calculated on TCRB nucleotide sequences, was used to quantify repertoire sharing. The source is immuneACCESS, and TCRdb retained only in-frame sequences with V and J called. Part of the clones is not carried over; for the studies checked, unresolved V genes explain less than half of this, and the remainder is unexplained. V and J calls and clone size follow that table, whereas D and trimming were derived from the DNA. This sample comprises under 200,000 clones, about 8.1% of them detected only once. The ten most abundant clones make up approximately 0.69% of the sample.

The CDR3 runs 18 amino acids, cysteine and phenylalanine included. Only CDR3 DNA remains: 54 bases, in frame from the first base. On the study overall, not on this receptor specifically: In all four CD4+ subsets, TCRB CDR3 length was moderately but significantly shorter in type 1 diabetes patients. PCR may preferentially amplify shorter templates, but because patient and control samples were amplified and corrected together, any resulting skew would affect both groups equally. Because cDNA was sequenced instead of genomic DNA, highly expressing activated cells could be over-represented, though the groups showed no difference in activation or CD3 levels. Naive, central memory and regulatory TCRB repertoires appeared to be more similar among patients than among healthy donors. Because the HLA sub-analyses included only small numbers of individuals, any influence of HLA type on TCRB rearrangement was left unresolved. Fewer insertions and more nucleotide deletions at VDJ recombination sites were observed in patients with type 1 diabetes, implying thymic rearrangement abnormalities.

This clone was observed a handful of times. This clone's antigen is unknown. Within one base of it there is no much larger clone, and no base qualities were kept. Each donor gave one peripheral blood draw, averaging roughly 120 mL, which was collected into heparinised tubes. Using a panel that included CD45RO, CCR7, CD25, CD127, CD95 and CD27, naive, central memory, regulatory and stem cell-like memory CD4+ T cells were sorted on a BD FACSAria II. A purity above 95% was achieved for all sorted populations. PBMCs were separated immediately by Lymphoprep density gradient centrifugation and were stained directly, without being cultured. So that batch effects would be minimized, each experiment stained and sorted samples in pairs, pairing one healthy donor with one patient.

The receptor comes from a man between 18 and 35 years old in good health. Sequenced sample: central memory CD4+ T cells from blood. Recombination linked TRBV12-2 to TRBJ1-5. TRBV12-2 is designated a pseudogene. The CDR3 corresponds to CASHTLRREEKKVQPQHF. The sequence in DNA is TGTGCAAGTCACACCCTCCGGAGGGAGGAAAAGAAGGTTCAGCCCCAGCATTTT.